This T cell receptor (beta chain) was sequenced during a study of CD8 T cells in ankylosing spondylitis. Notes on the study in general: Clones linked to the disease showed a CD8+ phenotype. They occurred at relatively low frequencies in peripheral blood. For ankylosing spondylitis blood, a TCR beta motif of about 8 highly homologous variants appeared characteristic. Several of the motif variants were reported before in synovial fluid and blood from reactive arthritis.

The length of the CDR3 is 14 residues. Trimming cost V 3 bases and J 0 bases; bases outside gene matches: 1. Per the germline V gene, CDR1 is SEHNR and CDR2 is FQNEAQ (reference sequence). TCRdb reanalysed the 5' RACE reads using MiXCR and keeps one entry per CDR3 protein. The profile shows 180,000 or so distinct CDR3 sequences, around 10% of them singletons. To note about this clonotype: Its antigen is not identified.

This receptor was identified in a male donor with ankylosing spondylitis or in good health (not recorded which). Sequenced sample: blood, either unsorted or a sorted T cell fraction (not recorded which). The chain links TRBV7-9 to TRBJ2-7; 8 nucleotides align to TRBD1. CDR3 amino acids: CASSFDRGSYEQYF. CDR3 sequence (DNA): TGTGCCAGCAGCTTTGACAGGGGCTCCTACGAGCAGTACTTC.